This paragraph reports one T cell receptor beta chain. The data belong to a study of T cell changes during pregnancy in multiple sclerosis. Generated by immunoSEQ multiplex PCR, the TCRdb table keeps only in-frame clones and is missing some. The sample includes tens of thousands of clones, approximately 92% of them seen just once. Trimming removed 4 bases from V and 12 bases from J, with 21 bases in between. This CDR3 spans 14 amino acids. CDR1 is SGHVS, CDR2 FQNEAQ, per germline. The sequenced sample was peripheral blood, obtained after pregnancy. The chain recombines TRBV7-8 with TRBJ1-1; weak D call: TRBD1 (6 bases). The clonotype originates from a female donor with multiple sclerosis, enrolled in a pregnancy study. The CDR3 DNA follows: TGTGCCAGCAGCTCCATCGGGACACCCCCAGAAACTTTCTTT. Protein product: CASSSIGTPPETFF.